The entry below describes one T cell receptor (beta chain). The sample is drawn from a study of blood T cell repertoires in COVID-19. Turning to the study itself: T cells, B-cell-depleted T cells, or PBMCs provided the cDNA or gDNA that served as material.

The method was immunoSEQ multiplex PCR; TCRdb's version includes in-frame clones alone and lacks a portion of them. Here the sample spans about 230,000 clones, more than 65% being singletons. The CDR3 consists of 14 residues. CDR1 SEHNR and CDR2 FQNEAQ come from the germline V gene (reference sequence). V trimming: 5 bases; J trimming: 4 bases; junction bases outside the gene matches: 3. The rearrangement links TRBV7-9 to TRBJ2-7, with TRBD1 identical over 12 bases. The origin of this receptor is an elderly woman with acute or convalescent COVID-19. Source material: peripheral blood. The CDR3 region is CASSKGQGAYEQYF. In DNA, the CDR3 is TGTGCCAGCAGCAAGGGACAGGGGGCATACGAGCAGTACTTC.